This T cell receptor beta chain came from a study of CD8 T cells in ankylosing spondylitis. This clonotype has a handful of counts. In TCRdb, the 5' RACE reads were re-called with MiXCR into one record per CDR3 protein. The sample holds some 250,000 distinct CDR3 sequences; around 9.1% are singletons and the top ten take 6.8%. Germline CDR1 and CDR2: ENHRY and SYGVKD. The CDR3 covers 15 residues. Between the trimmed V and J ends, which lost 6 bases and 0 bases, there was a span of 12 bases. The rearrangement uses TRBV10-3 and TRBJ2-1, with TRBD2 as a possible D gene (5 bases). Input material: blood, either unsorted or a sorted T cell fraction (not recorded which). The sequence came from a male donor with ankylosing spondylitis or in good health (not recorded which). The CDR3 region is CAIRLSGSSYNEQFF. Written as DNA, the CDR3 is TGTGCCATCAGGCTCTCGGGGAGCTCCTACAATGAGCAGTTCTTC.